The present T cell receptor beta chain was sequenced within a study of cytomegalovirus exposure and HLA in healthy donors. The study, taken as a whole, reports: It was only CMV serostatus that was available as immune exposure information. After further analysis at a later stage, around 17,000 TCR beta sequences were associated with HLA alleles at 0.05 false discovery rate. A reported reduction in N-insertions relative to the roughly 700-donor mean was seen in an Asian-associated ancestry cluster in a later analysis. With further analysis later on, most CMV-associated TCR beta chains appeared HLA-restricted.

60 Vbeta and 13 Jbeta primers were used in PCR. Profiling relied on immunoSEQ multiplex PCR, and the TCRdb table lists in-frame clones only, not all of them. This table has more than 120,000 clones, over 75% appearing once. Looked up from germline, CDR1 is MGHDK and CDR2 is SYGVNS. Trimming removed 2 bases from V and 1 base from J, with 18 bases in between. The CDR3 covers 18 residues. This clone has a single count. Its antigen is undetermined. This receptor was identified in a male donor in good health and CMV-seronegative. This chain joins TRBV25-1 and TRBJ2-4; tentatively, D is TRBD1 (6 bases). Sequenced sample: PBMCs. This CDR3 is CASSEGSPGVWAKNIQYF. The CDR3 DNA is TGTGCCAGCAGTGAAGGGTCGCCAGGGGTGTGGGCCAAAAACATTCAGTACTTC. Complete variable domain (other parts from reference TRBV25-1 and TRBJ2-4): EADIYQTPRYLVIGTGKKITLECSQTMGHDKMYWYQQDPGMELHLIHYSYGVNSTEKGDLSSESTVSRIRTEHFPLTLESARPSHTSQYLCASSEGSPGVWAKNIQYFGAGTRLSVL.